The source of this T cell receptor beta chain is a study of blood T cell repertoires in COVID-19. Germline values: CDR1 LGHDT, CDR2 YNNKEL (reference sequence). The CDR3 totals 14 residues. Trimming took 4 bases from V and 5 from J; bases not matched to a gene: 6. All enrollees were roughly 18 to 89 years old and from 20 to 25 US areas. Data came from immunoSEQ multiplex PCR; TCRdb stores just in-frame clones and leaves some out. Found here are roughly 150,000 clones, approximately 77% of them singletons; the top ten hold 15% to 20%. This receptor was obtained from a man aged 55 to 70 who had recovered from COVID-19. Specimen: PBMCs or T cells enriched from blood (not recorded which). The chain employs TRBV3-1 (or the pseudogene TRBV3-2) and TRBJ1-1; 8 bases fit TRBD1. CDR3 sequence reads: CASSRTDRVTEAFF. The CDR3, as DNA: TGTGCCAGCAGCCGCACGGACAGGGTAACTGAAGCTTTCTTT.